This TCR beta chain was identified in a study of blood T cells in healthy people across ages. Study information: Per two T cells, about one barcoded beta molecule was captured through template switching.

Combining a sample-barcoded 5' primer with a J-beta primer mix, a second PCR ran for 7 to 11 cycles. TCRdb reanalysed the 5' RACE reads using MiXCR and keeps one entry per CDR3 protein. This sample yields roughly 800,000 distinct CDR3 sequences, of which under 40% are seen a single time; roughly 13% belongs to the top ten. Every donor provided 8.5 to 10 milliliters of peripheral blood. The germline gives CDR1 MNHEY, CDR2 SMNVEV (reference sequence). V lost 4 bases, J lost 7 bases, and 11 bases stayed unmatched. The CDR3 spans 17 residues. There are a few counts of this clonotype. No antigen is known for it. Findings and caveats of the study: Getting older went along with TCR beta diversity per million T cells dropping roughly linearly.

The chain is built from TRBV27 and TRBJ1-6; 9 bases match TRBD1. Sample: blood. This clonotype was sampled from a man between 18 and 35 years old in good health. The CDR3 DNA follows: TGTGCCAGCAGTTCAGGGGCCGGGACAGGGTACAATTCACCCCTCCACTTT. Protein product: CASSSGAGTGYNSPLHF.